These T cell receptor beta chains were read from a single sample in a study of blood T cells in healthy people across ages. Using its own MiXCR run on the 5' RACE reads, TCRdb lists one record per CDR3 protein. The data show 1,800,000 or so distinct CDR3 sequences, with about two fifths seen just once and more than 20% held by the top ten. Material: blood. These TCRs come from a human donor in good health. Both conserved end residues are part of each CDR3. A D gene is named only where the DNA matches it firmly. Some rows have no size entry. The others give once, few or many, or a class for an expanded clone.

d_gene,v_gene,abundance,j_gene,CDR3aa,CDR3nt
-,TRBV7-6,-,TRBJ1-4,CASSQGLVNEKLFF,TGTGCCAGCAGCCAGGGATTGGTTAATGAAAAACTGTTTTTT
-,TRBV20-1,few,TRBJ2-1,CSARDGARGGPDNEQFF,TGCAGTGCTAGAGATGGGGCCAGGGGGGGGCCCGACAATGAGCAGTTCTTC
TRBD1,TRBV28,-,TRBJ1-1,CAAQRGGGASTEAFF,TGTGCCGCCCAGAGGGGAGGGGGCGCGTCCACTGAAGCTTTCTTT
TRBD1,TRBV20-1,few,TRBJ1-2,CSARDRKGYGYTF,TGCAGTGCTAGGGACAGGAAGGGCTATGGCTACACCTTC
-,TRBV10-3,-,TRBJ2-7,CATGSSEQYF,TGTGCCACCGGCAGCTCGGAGCAGTACTTC
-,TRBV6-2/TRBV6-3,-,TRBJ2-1,CASSYFSEQFF,TGTGCCAGCAGTTACTTCTCTGAGCAGTTCTTC
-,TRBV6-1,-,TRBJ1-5,CATFREPNSNQPQHF,TGTGCCACCTTTAGGGAGCCCAATAGCAATCAGCCCCAGCATTTT
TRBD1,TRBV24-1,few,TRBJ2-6,CATEIRDRVRGANVLTF,TGTGCCACCGAGATCCGCGACAGGGTGCGCGGGGCCAACGTCCTGACTTTC
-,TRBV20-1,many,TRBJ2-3,CSATVGGTDTQYF,TGCAGTGCTACCGTGGGGGGCACAGATACGCAGTATTTT
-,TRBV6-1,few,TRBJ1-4,CASSAQALGEKLFF,TGTGCCAGCAGTGCACAGGCCTTAGGGGAAAAACTGTTTTTT